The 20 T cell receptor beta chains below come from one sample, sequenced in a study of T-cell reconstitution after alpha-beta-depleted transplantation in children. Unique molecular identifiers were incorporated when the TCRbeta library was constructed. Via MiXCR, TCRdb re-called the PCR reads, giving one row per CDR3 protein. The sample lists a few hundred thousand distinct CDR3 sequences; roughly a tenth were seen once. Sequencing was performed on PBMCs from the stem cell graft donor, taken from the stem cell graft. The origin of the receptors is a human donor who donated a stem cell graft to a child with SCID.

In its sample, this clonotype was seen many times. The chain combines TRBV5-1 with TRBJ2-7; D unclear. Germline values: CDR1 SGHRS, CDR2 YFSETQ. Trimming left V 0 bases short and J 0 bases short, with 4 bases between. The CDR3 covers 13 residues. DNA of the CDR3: TGCGCCAGCAGCTTGGGGTTCTCCTACGAGCAGTACTTC. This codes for CASSLGFSYEQYF.

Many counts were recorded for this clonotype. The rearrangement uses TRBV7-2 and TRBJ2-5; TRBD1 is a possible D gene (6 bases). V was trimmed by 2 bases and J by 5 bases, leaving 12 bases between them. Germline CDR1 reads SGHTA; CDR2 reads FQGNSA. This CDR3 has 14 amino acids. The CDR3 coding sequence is TGTGCCAGCAGCTTACGGTCAGGGGACGAGACCCAGTACTTC. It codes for CASSLRSGDETQYF.

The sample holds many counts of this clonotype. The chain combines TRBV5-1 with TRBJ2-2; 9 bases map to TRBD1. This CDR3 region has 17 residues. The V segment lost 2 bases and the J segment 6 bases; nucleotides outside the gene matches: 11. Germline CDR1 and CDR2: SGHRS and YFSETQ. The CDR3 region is CASSLSGTGQAAGELFF. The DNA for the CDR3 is TGCGCCAGCAGCTTATCCGGGACAGGGCAAGCGGCCGGGGAGCTGTTTTTT.

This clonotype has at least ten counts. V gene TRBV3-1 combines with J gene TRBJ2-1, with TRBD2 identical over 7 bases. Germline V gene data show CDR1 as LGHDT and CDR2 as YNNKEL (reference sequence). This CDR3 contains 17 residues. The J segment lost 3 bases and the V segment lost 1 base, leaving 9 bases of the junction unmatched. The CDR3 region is CASSQGLGGGVYNEQFF. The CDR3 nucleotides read TGTGCCAGCAGCCAAGGTTTAGGCGGGGGAGTCTACAATGAGCAGTTCTTC.

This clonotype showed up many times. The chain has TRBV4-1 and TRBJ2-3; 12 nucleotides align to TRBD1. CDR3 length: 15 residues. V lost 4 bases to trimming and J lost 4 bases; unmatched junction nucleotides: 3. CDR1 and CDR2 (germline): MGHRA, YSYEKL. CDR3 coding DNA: TGCGCCAGCAGCCCCCGGGACAGGGGGCCAGATACGCAGTATTTT. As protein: CASSPRDRGPDTQYF.

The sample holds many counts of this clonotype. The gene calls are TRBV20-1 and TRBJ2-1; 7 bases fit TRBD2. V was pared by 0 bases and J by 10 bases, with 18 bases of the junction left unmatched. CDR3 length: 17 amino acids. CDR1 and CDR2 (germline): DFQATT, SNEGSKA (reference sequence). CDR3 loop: CSARDEAGLPHRSEQFF. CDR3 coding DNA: TGCAGTGCTAGAGATGAAGCGGGGCTTCCCCATCGTAGCGAGCAGTTCTTC.

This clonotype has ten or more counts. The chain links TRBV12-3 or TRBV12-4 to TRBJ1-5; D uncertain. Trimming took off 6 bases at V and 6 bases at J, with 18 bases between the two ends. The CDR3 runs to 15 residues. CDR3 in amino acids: CASSKTGLVGQPQHF. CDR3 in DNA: TGTGCCAGCAGCAAAACCGGACTGGTGGGTCAGCCCCAGCATTTT.

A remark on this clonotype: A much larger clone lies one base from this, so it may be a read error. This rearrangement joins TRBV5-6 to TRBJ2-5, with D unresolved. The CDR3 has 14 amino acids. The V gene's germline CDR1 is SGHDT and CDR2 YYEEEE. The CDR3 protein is CASSLISAKETQHF. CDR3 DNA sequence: TGTGCCAGCAGCTTGATTTCAGCTAAAGAGACCCAGCACTTC. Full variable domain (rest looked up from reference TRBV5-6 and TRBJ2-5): DAGVTQSPTHLIKTRGQQVTLRCSPKSGHDTVSWYQQALGQGPQFIFQYYEEEERQRGNFPDRFSGHQFPNYSSELNVNALLLGDSALYLCASSLISAKETQHFGPGTRLLVL.

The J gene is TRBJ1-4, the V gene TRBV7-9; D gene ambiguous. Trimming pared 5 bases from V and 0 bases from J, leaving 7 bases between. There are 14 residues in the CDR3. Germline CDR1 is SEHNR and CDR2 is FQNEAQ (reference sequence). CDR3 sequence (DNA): TGTGCCAGCAGCCACGATGCAACTAATGAAAAACTGTTTTTT. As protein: CASSHDATNEKLFF.

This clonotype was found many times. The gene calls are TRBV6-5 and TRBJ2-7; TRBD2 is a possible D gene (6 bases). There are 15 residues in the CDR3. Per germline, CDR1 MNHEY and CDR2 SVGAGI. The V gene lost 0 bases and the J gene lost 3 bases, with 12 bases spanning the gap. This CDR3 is CASSYSSGGSYEQYF. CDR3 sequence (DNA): TGTGCCAGCAGTTACTCGAGTGGAGGGAGCTACGAGCAGTACTTC.

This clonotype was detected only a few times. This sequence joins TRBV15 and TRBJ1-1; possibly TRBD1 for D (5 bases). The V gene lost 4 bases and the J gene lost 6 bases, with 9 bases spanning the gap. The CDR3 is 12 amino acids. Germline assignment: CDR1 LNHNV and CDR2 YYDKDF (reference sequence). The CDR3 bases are TGTGCCACCAGCAAGGGGAGTCCTGAAGCTTTCTTT. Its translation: CATSKGSPEAFF.

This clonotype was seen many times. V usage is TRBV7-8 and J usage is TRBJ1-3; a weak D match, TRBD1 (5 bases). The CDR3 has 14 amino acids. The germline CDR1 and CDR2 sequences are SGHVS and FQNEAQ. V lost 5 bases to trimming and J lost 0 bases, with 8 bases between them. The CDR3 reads CASSPQASGNTIYF. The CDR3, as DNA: TGTGCCAGCAGCCCACAGGCCTCTGGAAACACCATATATTTT.

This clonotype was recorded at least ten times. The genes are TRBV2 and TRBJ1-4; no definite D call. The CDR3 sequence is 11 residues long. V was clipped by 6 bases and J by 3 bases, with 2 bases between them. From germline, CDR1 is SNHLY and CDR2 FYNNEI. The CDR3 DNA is TGTGCCAGCAGGGCTAATGAAAAACTGTTTTTT. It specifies CASRANEKLFF.

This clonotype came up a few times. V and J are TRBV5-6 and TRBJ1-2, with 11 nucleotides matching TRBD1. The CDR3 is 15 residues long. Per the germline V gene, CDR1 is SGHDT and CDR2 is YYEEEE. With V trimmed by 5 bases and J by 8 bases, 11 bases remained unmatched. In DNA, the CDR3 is TGTGCCAGCAGGACTGGACAGGGGGCCTATGGGGGCTACACCTTC. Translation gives CASRTGQGAYGGYTF. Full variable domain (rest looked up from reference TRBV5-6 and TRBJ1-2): DAGVTQSPTHLIKTRGQQVTLRCSPKSGHDTVSWYQQALGQGPQFIFQYYEEEERQRGNFPDRFSGHQFPNYSSELNVNALLLGDSALYLCASRTGQGAYGGYTFGSGTRLTVV.

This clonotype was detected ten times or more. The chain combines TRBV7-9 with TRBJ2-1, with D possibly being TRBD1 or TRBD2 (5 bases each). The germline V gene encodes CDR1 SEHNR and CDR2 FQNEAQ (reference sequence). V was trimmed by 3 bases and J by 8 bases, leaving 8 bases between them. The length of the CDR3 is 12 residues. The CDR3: CASSFRGDEQFF. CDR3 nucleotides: TGTGCCAGCAGCTTTCGGGGCGATGAGCAGTTCTTC. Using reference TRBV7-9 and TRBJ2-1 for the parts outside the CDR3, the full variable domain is DTGVSQNPRHKITKRGQNVTFRCDPISEHNRLYWYRQTLGQGPEFLTYFQNEAQLEKSRLLSDRFSAERPKGSFSTLEIQRTEQGDSAMYLCASSFRGDEQFFGPGTRLTVL.

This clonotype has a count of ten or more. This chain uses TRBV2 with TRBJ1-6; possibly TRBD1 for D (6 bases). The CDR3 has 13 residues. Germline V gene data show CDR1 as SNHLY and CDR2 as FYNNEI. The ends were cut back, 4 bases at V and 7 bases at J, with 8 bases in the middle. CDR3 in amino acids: CASSGGPNSPLHF. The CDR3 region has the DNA TGTGCCAGCAGTGGGGGGCCGAATTCACCCCTCCACTTT.

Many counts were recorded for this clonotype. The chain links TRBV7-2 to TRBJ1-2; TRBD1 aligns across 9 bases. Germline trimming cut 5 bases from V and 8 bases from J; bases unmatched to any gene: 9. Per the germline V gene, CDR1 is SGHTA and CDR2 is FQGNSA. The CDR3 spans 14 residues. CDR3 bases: TGTGCCAGCAGCGTCCGGCGGGACAGGGACGGCTACACCTTC. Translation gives CASSVRRDRDGYTF.

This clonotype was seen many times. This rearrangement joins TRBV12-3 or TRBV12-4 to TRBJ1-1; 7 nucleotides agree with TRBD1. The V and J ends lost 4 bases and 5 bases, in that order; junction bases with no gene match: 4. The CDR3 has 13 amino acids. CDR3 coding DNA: TGTGCCAGCAGTTGGGACAGAAGGACTGAAGCTTTCTTT. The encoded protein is CASSWDRRTEAFF.

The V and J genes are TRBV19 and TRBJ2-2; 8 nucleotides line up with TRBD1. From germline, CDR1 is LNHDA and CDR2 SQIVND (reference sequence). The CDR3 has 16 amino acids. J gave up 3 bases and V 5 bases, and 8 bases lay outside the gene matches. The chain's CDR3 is CASSVGQGSYTGELFF. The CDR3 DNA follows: TGTGCCAGTAGTGTCGGACAGGGAAGTTACACCGGGGAGCTGTTTTTT.

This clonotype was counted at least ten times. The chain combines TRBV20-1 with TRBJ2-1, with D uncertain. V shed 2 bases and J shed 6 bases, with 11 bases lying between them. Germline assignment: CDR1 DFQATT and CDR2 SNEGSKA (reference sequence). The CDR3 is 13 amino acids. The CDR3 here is CSARPSRFNEQFF. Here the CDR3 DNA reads TGCAGTGCTAGACCGTCGCGGTTCAATGAGCAGTTCTTC.